The 5 T cell receptor beta chains below come from one sample, sequenced in a study of blood T cell repertoires in COVID-19. Some clones are missing from TCRdb's copy, which holds only in-frame ones; the method was immunoSEQ multiplex PCR. The table includes 150,000 to 200,000 clones, approximately 83% detected once. The sequenced sample was peripheral blood. The source is a human donor with active or convalescent COVID-19. The donor label of this sample is uncertain.

The CDR3 spells CASSWTGNEQFF. CDR3 in DNA: TGTGCCAGCAGCTGGACAGGGAATGAGCAGTTCTTC. The V call is TRBV7-9, the J call TRBJ2-1; 8 bases are shared with TRBD1. V dropped 4 bases and J dropped 7; count of bases not matched to a gene: 0. This CDR3 comprises 12 residues. From germline, CDR1 is SEHNR and CDR2 FQNEAQ (reference sequence).

V gene TRBV7-9 combines with J gene TRBJ1-4; D possibly corresponds to TRBD1 (5 bases). CDR1 SEHNR and CDR2 FQNEAQ come from the germline V gene (reference sequence). This CDR3 contains 15 residues. The V end was cut by 1 base, the J end by 5 bases, with 11 bases between. The CDR3 is CASSLGGGENEKLFF. The CDR3 DNA follows: TGTGCCAGCAGCTTAGGGGGAGGGGAAAATGAAAAACTGTTTTTT.

This clone is a singleton in its sample. The chain employs TRBV4-2 and TRBJ2-7, with 8 bases matching TRBD2. The CDR3 covers 17 residues. Germline CDR1 and CDR2: LGHNA and YNFKEQ. Trimming removed 2 bases from V and 1 base from J; junction bases left unmatched: 10. In nucleotides, the CDR3 is TGTGCCAGCAGCCAACAGACCTCGGGACTAGAGTCCTACGAGCAGTACTTC. It codes for CASSQQTSGLESYEQYF.

The J gene is TRBJ2-3, the V gene TRBV5-4; tentatively, D is TRBD2 (6 bases). The CDR3 length is 13 residues. Trimming pared 6 bases from V and 2 bases from J, leaving 10 bases between. Per the germline V gene, CDR1 is SGHNT and CDR2 is YYREEE (reference sequence). For the CDR3, the DNA is TGTGCCAGCACGCGCGGGACCACAGATACGCAGTATTTT. Protein sequence: CASTRGTTDTQYF.

The rearrangement links TRBV18 to TRBJ1-3; D is possibly TRBD1 (5 bases). The V gene lost 4 bases and the J gene lost 4 bases, with 8 bases spanning the gap. The germline gives CDR1 KGHSH, CDR2 LQKENI. The CDR3 is 13 amino acids. In DNA form, the CDR3 reads TGTGCCAGCTCACGAGGACAAGGAAACACCATATATTTT. Its translation is CASSRGQGNTIYF.